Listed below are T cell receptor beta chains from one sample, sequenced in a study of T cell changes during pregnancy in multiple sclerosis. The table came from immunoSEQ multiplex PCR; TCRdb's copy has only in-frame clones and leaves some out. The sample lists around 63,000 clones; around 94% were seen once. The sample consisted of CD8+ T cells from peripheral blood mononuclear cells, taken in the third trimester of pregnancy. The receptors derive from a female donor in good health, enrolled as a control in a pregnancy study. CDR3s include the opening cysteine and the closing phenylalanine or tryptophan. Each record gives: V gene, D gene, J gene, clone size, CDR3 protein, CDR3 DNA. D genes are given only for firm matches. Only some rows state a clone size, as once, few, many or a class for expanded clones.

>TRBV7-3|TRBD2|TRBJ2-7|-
CASSPLSGTKYF
TGTGCCAGCAGTCCCCTCTCAGGGACTAAGTACTTC
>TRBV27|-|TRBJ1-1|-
CASSSGSGMNTEAFF
TGTGCCAGCAGTTCGGGTTCCGGCATGAACACTGAAGCTTTCTTT
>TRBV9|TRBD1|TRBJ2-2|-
CASSRAGTGVTGELFF
TGTGCCAGCAGCAGGGCCGGGACAGGGGTCACCGGGGAGCTGTTTTTT
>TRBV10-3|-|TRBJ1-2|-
CAISESAGVNGYTF
TGTGCCATCAGTGAGTCAGCAGGGGTAAATGGCTACACCTTC
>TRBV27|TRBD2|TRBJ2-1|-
CASTHGGAYNEQFF
TGTGCCAGCACCCACGGGGGGGCCTACAATGAGCAGTTCTTC
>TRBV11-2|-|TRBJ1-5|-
CASSLGISQPQHF
TGTGCCAGCAGCTTAGGTATTTCCCAGCCCCAGCATTTT
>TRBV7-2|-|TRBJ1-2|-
CASSLVVASNYGYTF
TGTGCCAGCAGCTTAGTCGTGGCCTCTAACTATGGCTACACCTTC
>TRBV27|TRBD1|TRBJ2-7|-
CASSPGQALYEQYF
TGTGCCAGCAGTCCCGGACAGGCTCTCTACGAGCAGTACTTC
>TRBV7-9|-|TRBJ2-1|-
CASRAESSYNEQFF
TGTGCCAGCCGTGCGGAGAGCTCCTACAATGAGCAGTTCTTC
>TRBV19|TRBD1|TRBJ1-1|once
CASSIGWTGGVDTEAFF
TGTGCCAGTAGTATAGGGTGGACAGGGGGCGTCGACACTGAAGCTTTCTTT
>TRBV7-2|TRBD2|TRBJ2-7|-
CASSPGLAFDEQYF
TGTGCCAGCAGTCCGGGACTAGCGTTCGACGAGCAGTACTTC
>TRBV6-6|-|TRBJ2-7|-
CASIQDSGPYEQYF
TGTGCCAGCATCCAGGACAGCGGACCTTACGAGCAGTACTTC
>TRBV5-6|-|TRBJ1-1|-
CASSLDPTAEAFF
TGTGCCAGCAGCTTGGACCCGACAGCCGAAGCTTTCTTT
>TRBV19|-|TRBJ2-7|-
CASSSQGNEQYF
TGTGCCAGTAGTTCACAGGGTAACGAGCAGTACTTC
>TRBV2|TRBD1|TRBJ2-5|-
CASRQGSKETQYF
TGTGCCAGCAGACAGGGGTCCAAAGAGACCCAGTACTTC
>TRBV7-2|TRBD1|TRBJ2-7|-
CASSPTRTGGPYEQYF
TGTGCCAGCAGCCCCACCCGGACAGGGGGCCCCTACGAGCAGTACTTC
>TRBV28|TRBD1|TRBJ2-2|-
CASSWQGAAGELFF
TGTGCCAGCAGTTGGCAGGGGGCTGCAGGGGAGCTGTTTTTT
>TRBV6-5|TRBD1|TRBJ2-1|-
CASSYPRTGAHNEQFF
TGTGCCAGCAGTTACCCCCGGACAGGGGCGCACAATGAGCAGTTCTTC
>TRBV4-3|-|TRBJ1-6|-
CASSQDRGNNSPLHF
TGCGCCAGCAGCCAAGACCGGGGGAATAATTCACCCCTCCACTTT
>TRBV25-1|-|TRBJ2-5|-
CASSDGRYQETQYF
TGTGCCAGCAGTGATGGGAGGTACCAAGAGACCCAGTACTTC
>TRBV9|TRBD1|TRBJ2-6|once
CASSGGGPSGANVLTF
TGTGCCAGCAGCGGAGGGGGCCCCTCTGGGGCCAACGTCCTGACTTTC
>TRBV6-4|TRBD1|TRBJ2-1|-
CASSQGEYGIEQFF
TGTGCCAGCAGTCAGGGGGAGTACGGGATTGAGCAGTTCTTC
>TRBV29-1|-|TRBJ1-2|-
CSVVTGIYGYTF
TGCAGCGTTGTGACAGGAATCTATGGCTACACCTTC
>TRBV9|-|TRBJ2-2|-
CASSPDTGELFF
TGTGCCAGCAGCCCTGACACCGGGGAGCTGTTTTTT
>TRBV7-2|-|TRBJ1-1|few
CASSSNSGVGAFF
TGTGCCAGCAGCTCCAATTCAGGGGTGGGAGCTTTCTTT
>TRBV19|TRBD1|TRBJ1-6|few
CASSKGGQGDNSPLHF
TGTGCCAGTAGTAAGGGGGGACAGGGCGATAATTCACCCCTCCACTTT
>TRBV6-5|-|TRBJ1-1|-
CASSYSADSNTEAFF
TGTGCCAGCAGTTACTCCGCGGATTCGAACACTGAAGCTTTCTTT
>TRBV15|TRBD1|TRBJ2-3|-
CATSRDRRAGGSADTQYF
TGTGCCACCAGCAGAGATCGCCGGGCAGGGGGCAGCGCAGATACGCAGTATTTT
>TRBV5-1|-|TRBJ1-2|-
CASSLAEGRLPRNYGYTF
TGCGCCAGCAGCTTGGCCGAGGGGAGGCTCCCTAGAAACTATGGCTACACCTTC
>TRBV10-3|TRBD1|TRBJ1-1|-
CAISGNLSQGVPEAFF
TGTGCCATCAGTGGAAATTTATCGCAGGGGGTCCCTGAAGCTTTCTTT